This T cell receptor beta chain was retrieved from a study of identical twins. This clonotype was observed a handful of times. Trimming took off 3 bases at V and 6 bases at J, with 18 bases between the two ends. CDR3 length: 15 amino acids. TCRdb fed the 5' RACE reads into MiXCR, producing one record per CDR3 protein. Among 690,000 or so distinct CDR3 sequences listed, over 8.5% were seen once. The sample was also linked to a second study, of yellow fever vaccine responses in identical twins.

Sequencing was carried out using PBMCs. The V call is TRBV12-3 or TRBV12-4, the J call TRBJ2-7; TRBD1 is a possible D gene (6 bases). This TCR was recovered from a young woman in good health. The CDR3 is CASSLVLPGVSEQYF. CDR3 sequence (DNA): TGTGCCAGCAGTTTGGTTCTGCCAGGGGTGAGCGAGCAGTACTTC.